The 16 T cell receptor beta chains below all came from one sample that was sequenced in a study of cytomegalovirus exposure and HLA in healthy donors. The PCR employed 60 Vbeta primers together with 13 Jbeta primers. Profiled with immunoSEQ multiplex PCR; TCRdb holds only in-frame clones, not every one. The sample contains tens of thousands of clones, roughly 85% of which appear only once. What was sequenced was PBMCs. These receptors were collected from a woman in her late teens or twenties in good health and CMV-seronegative.

This clone was seen only a few times. The V gene is TRBV6-6, the J gene TRBJ1-2; no firm D call. Germline-derived CDR1 and CDR2 are MNHNY and SVGAGI (reference sequence). V was cut by 7 bases and J by 3 bases, with 15 bases left in between. This CDR3 region has 14 residues. CDR3 DNA: TGTGCCAGCACCCTGCGAGGGAGAGACTATGGCTACACCTTC. It yields the protein CASTLRGRDYGYTF.

The J gene is TRBJ2-7, the V gene TRBV9; TRBD1 matches at 8 bases. The CDR3 has 16 amino acids. Germline loops: CDR1 SGDLS, CDR2 YYNGEE. V gave up 4 bases and J gave up 0 bases; unmatched junction bases: 9. The CDR3 DNA sequence: TGTGCCAGCAGCCGGGGGACAGGCATTAGCTCCTACGAGCAGTACTTC. Translation: CASSRGTGISSYEQYF.

This clone was observed a handful of times. A read error may account for a junction end that differs from germline. The chain recombines TRBV5-6 with TRBJ2-6; a weak D match, TRBD1 (5 bases). The germline gives CDR1 SGHDT, CDR2 YYEEEE. This CDR3 has 17 amino acids. The CDR3 is CASSLAFSGGGANGLTF. As DNA, the CDR3 is TGTGCCAGCAGCTTGGCCTTCTCGGGCGGTGGGGCCAACGGCCTGACTTTC. The variable domain in full, completed from reference TRBV5-6 and TRBJ2-6, reads DAGVTQSPTHLIKTRGQQVTLRCSPKSGHDTVSWYQQALGQGPQFIFQYYEEEERQRGNFPDRFSGHQFPNYSSELNVNALLLGDSALYLCASSLAFSGGGANGLTFGAGSRLTVL.

This chain connects TRBV15 to TRBJ2-2; tentatively, D is TRBD2 (7 bases). V lost 1 base to trimming and J lost 2 bases, with 17 bases between them. Germline V gene sequence: CDR1 LNHNV, CDR2 YYDKDF (reference sequence). The CDR3 runs 18 residues. The CDR3 sequence: CATSRVVGAGANTGELFF. DNA of the CDR3: TGTGCCACCAGCAGAGTAGTCGGCGCGGGGGCTAACACCGGGGAGCTGTTTTTT. Variable domain in full (rest from reference TRBV15 and TRBJ2-2): DAMVIQNPRYQVTQFGKPVTLSCSQTLNHNVMYWYQQKSSQAPKLLFHYYDKDFNNEADTPDNFQSRRPNTSFCFLDIRSPGLGDTAMYLCATSRVVGAGANTGELFFGEGSRLTVL.

The V gene is TRBV9, the J gene TRBJ2-1; the D is unclear. Trimming removed 5 bases at V and 9 bases at J, with 15 bases between. This CDR3 has 13 residues. Germline CDR1 and CDR2: SGDLS and YYNGEE. CDR3 amino acids: CASRGSLIGEQFF. DNA of the CDR3: TGTGCCAGCAGGGGCTCCCTAATCGGTGAGCAGTTCTTC.

This clone was seen only once. The rearrangement links TRBV25-1 to TRBJ2-5; possibly TRBD1 for D (7 bases). V was clipped by 8 bases and J by 2 bases, with 15 bases between them. Germline CDR1 and CDR2: MGHDK and SYGVNS. The CDR3 loop spans 14 amino acids. CDR3 sequence reads: CASGGTVNQETQYF. The CDR3 bases are TGTGCCAGCGGGGGGACAGTCAATCAAGAGACCCAGTACTTC.

This clone was detected once. The genes are TRBV7-9 and TRBJ1-4, with D possibly being TRBD1 (5 bases). In germline, CDR1 is SEHNR, CDR2 FQNEAQ (reference sequence). The CDR3 spans 14 residues. Trimming took 2 bases from V and 3 from J, leaving 7 bases between them. Here the CDR3 reads CASSLRGSNEKLFF. The CDR3 nucleotides are TGTGCCAGCAGCTTACGGGGGTCTAATGAAAAACTGTTTTTT. Full variable domain (outside the CDR3, taken from reference TRBV7-9 and TRBJ1-4): DTGVSQNPRHKITKRGQNVTFRCDPISEHNRLYWYRQTLGQGPEFLTYFQNEAQLEKSRLLSDRFSAERPKGSFSTLEIQRTEQGDSAMYLCASSLRGSNEKLFFGSGTQLSVL.

This clone occurred a few times. CDR3 sequence: CASSWAGEWRDTQYF. The CDR3, as DNA: TGTGCCAGCAGTTGGGCAGGGGAGTGGAGAGATACGCAGTATTTT. This chain links TRBV6-5 with TRBJ2-3; TRBD1 is a possible D gene (6 bases). The CDR3 totals 15 residues. V was shortened by 4 bases and J by 5 bases, with 16 bases between the two germline ends. From germline, CDR1 is MNHEY and CDR2 SVGAGI.

The chain's CDR3 is CASSLSKGVYGYTF. DNA of the CDR3: TGTGCCAGCAGTTTATCGAAGGGGGTCTATGGCTACACCTTC. The chain links TRBV27 to TRBJ1-2, with D possibly being TRBD1 (6 bases). Trimming took 0 bases from V and 4 from J, leaving 9 bases between them. The germline CDR1 and CDR2 sequences are MNHEY and SMNVEV (reference sequence). The CDR3 is made up of 14 amino acids.

The V and J genes are TRBV30 and TRBJ2-1; 15 nucleotides align to TRBD2. This CDR3 region has 14 residues. Germline V lookup: CDR1 GTSNPN, CDR2 SVGIG (reference sequence). Germline trimming cut 5 bases from V and 5 bases from J; bases unmatched to any gene: 1. In DNA form, the CDR3 reads TGTGCCTGGGGGACTAGCGGGAGGCACAATGAGCAGTTCTTC. It encodes CAWGTSGRHNEQFF.

This clone showed up just a few times. V gene TRBV6-1 combines with J gene TRBJ2-3, with D possibly being TRBD2 (6 bases). Germline CDR1 MNHNS, CDR2 SASEGT. V lost 3 bases to trimming and J lost 2 bases, with 9 bases between them. The length of the CDR3 is 14 residues. In DNA form, the CDR3 reads TGTGCCAGCAGTGAGGGGGGAAACACAGATACGCAGTATTTT. Translation gives CASSEGGNTDTQYF.

The chain has TRBV9 and TRBJ1-6; weak D call: TRBD1 (6 bases). Germline CDR1 SGDLS, CDR2 YYNGEE. The CDR3 runs 15 residues. The V gene lost 3 bases and the J gene lost 2 bases, with 9 bases spanning the gap. CDR3 in DNA: TGTGCCAGCAGCGAGGGGGGGGCCTATAATTCACCCCTCCACTTT. Its translation: CASSEGGAYNSPLHF.

The CDR3 DNA is TGTGCCAGCAGCTTAGGTCTGGACAGGCGGTACCAAGAGACCCAGTACTTC. Translating it yields CASSLGLDRRYQETQYF. The chain links TRBV13 to TRBJ2-5; 7 bases agree with TRBD1. The CDR3 sequence is 17 residues long. CDR1 is PRHDT and CDR2 is FYEKMQ in the germline V gene (reference sequence). The junction had 7 bases not matched to a gene; V was cut back by 0 bases and J by 0 bases.

The chain carries TRBV23-1 and TRBJ2-3; no firm D call. TRBV23-1 is designated an ORF whose function remains uncertain. Trimming took 9 bases from V and 4 from J, leaving 14 bases between them. This CDR3 contains 13 residues. The CDR3 DNA follows: TGCGCCAGGCCACATGTTCTGCCAGATACGCAGTATTTT. This translates into CARPHVLPDTQYF.

The chain links TRBV18 to TRBJ2-7; 7 positions match TRBD2. There are 14 residues in the CDR3. The ends lost 3 bases at V and 7 bases at J; junction bases unmatched: 9. From germline, CDR1 is KGHSH and CDR2 LQKENI. The DNA of the CDR3 is TGTGCCAGCTCACCTCTAGGTCCTAGCGGAGAGCAGTACTTC. Translating it yields CASSPLGPSGEQYF.

The gene calls are TRBV5-6 and TRBJ2-7, with TRBD2 as a possible D gene (6 bases). This CDR3 spans 16 amino acids. V was clipped by 3 bases and J by 7 bases, with 23 bases between them. Germline assignment: CDR1 SGHDT and CDR2 YYEEEE. The CDR3: CASSWGDHGEVGEQYF. The DNA for the CDR3 is TGTGCCAGCAGCTGGGGGGACCACGGCGAAGTAGGGGAGCAGTACTTC.